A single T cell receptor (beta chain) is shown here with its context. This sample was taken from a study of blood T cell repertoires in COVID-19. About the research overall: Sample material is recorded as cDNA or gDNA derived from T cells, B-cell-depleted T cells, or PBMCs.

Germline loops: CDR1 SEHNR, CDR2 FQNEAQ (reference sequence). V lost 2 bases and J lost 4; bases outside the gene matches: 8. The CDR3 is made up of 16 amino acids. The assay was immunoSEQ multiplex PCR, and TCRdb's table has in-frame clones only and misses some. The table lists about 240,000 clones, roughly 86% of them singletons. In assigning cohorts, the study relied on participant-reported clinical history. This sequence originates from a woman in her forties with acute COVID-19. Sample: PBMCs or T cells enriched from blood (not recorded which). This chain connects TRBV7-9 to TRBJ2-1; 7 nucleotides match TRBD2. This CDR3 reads CASSLSSGGPYNEQFF. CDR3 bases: TGTGCCAGCAGCTTAAGTTCGGGAGGTCCGTACAATGAGCAGTTCTTC.